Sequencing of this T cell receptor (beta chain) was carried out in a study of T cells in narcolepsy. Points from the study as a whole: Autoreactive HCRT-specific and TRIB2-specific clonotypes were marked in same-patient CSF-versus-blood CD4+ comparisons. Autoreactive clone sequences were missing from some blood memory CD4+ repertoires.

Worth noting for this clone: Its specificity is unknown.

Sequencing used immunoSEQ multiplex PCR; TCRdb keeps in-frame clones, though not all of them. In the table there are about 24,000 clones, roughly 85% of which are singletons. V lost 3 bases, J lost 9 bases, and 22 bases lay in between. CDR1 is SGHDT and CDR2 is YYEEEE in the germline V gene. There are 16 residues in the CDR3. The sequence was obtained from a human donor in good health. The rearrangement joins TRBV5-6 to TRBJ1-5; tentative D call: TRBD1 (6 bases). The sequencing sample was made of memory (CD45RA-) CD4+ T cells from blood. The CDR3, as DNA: TGTGCCAGCAGCTCTTTGGGGGTCAGGGGCCAGGGGCCCCAGCATTTT. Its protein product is CASSSLGVRGQGPQHF.